One sample yielded the 25 T cell receptor beta chains listed below, sequenced in a study of cytomegalovirus exposure and HLA in healthy donors. The PCR used 60 Vbeta and 13 Jbeta primers. Some clones are missing from TCRdb's copy, which holds only in-frame ones; the method was immunoSEQ multiplex PCR. Of about 210,000 clones in the sample, more than 75% are singletons; the top ten hold 12% to 15%. The sequenced sample consisted of PBMCs. The receptors originated from a woman aged 25-40 years in good health and CMV-seropositive.

This chain uses TRBV10-3 with TRBJ2-4; possible D gene TRBD2, 6 bases. CDR1 is ENHRY and CDR2 is SYGVKD in the germline V gene. The CDR3 sequence is 17 residues long. The V gene lost 0 bases and the J gene lost 7 bases, with 19 bases spanning the gap. The CDR3 region has the DNA TGTGCCATCAGTGAGTCGATTTCGGGACGGGGGAAGAACATTCAGTACTTC. Translation: CAISESISGRGKNIQYF.

In this sample, this clone turned up a few times. V gene TRBV2 combines with J gene TRBJ2-7, with D possibly matching TRBD1 (5 bases). The V end lost 4 bases, the J end lost 4 bases, and 8 bases lay between the germline ends. Germline V gene sequence: CDR1 SNHLY, CDR2 FYNNEI. The length of the CDR3 is 12 residues. The CDR3 DNA follows: TGTGCCAGCAGTGCCTCAGGGTACGAGCAGTACTTC. This codes for CASSASGYEQYF.

This chain uses TRBV11-1 with TRBJ2-7; 9 nucleotides line up with TRBD1. J was trimmed by 5 bases and V by 5 bases; bases with no gene match: 7. Per the germline V gene, CDR1 is SGHAT and CDR2 is FQDESV (reference sequence). CDR3 length equals 14 residues. The CDR3 is CASSPTGGRDEQYF. CDR3 DNA sequence: TGTGCCAGCAGCCCGACAGGGGGAAGGGACGAGCAGTACTTC.

This clone was counted only a few times. The chain links TRBV2 to TRBJ2-4; 8 nucleotides align to TRBD1. Looked up from germline, CDR1 is SNHLY and CDR2 is FYNNEI. CDR3 length: 16 residues. Trimming at V came to 6 bases and at J to 3 bases, leaving 10 bases not matched to a gene. This CDR3 is CASRSPQGGVKNIQYF. In DNA, the CDR3 is TGTGCCAGCAGGAGCCCACAGGGGGGAGTCAAAAACATTCAGTACTTC.

The chain is built from TRBV5-1 and TRBJ2-5; TRBD2 is a possible D gene (6 bases). This CDR3 has 16 residues. Deletions cut 4 bases from V and 2 bases from J, with 18 bases between. Germline V gene data show CDR1 as SGHRS and CDR2 as YFSETQ. CDR3 amino acids: CASSLWGSGRQETQYF. The CDR3 bases are TGCGCCAGCAGCCTTTGGGGTAGCGGACGACAAGAGACCCAGTACTTC.

The rearrangement uses TRBV11-2 and TRBJ2-1; 10 bases agree with TRBD2. This CDR3 has 15 residues. After removal of 4 bases from V and 2 bases from J, the junction contained 2 bases not matched to a gene. The germline V gene has CDR1 SGHAT and CDR2 FQNNGV. CDR3 sequence: CASSSTSGTYNEQFF. In DNA form, the CDR3 reads TGTGCCAGCAGCTCCACTAGCGGGACCTACAATGAGCAGTTCTTC.

The chain recombines TRBV11-1 with TRBJ2-2; TRBD1 agrees at 7 bases. Germline V gene sequence: CDR1 SGHAT, CDR2 FQDESV (reference sequence). The CDR3 totals 15 residues. Losses at the gene ends were 5 bases for V and 7 bases for J; bases not matched to a gene: 10. This CDR3 reads CASSPETGYVGELFF. The CDR3 DNA sequence: TGTGCCAGCAGCCCAGAGACAGGGTATGTCGGGGAGCTGTTTTTT.

The V gene is TRBV27, the J gene TRBJ2-7, with TRBD1 matching over 7 bases. CDR3 size: 14 residues. The V and J ends lost 2 bases and 3 bases, in that order; junction bases with no gene match: 4. The germline V gene has CDR1 MNHEY and CDR2 SMNVEV (reference sequence). CDR3 in DNA: TGTGCCAGCAGTTTAGGGTCAGGGGGCTACGAGCAGTACTTC. This gives the protein CASSLGSGGYEQYF.

The chain is built from TRBV5-1 and TRBJ2-7; 7 bases align to TRBD1. The CDR3 consists of 19 residues. V gave up 0 bases and J gave up 0 bases; unmatched junction bases: 15. Germline loops: CDR1 SGHRS, CDR2 YFSETQ. The CDR3 protein is CASSLAGTAYDLSSYEQYF. The DNA of the CDR3 is TGCGCCAGCAGCTTGGCCGGGACAGCCTACGACTTAAGCTCCTACGAGCAGTACTTC.

J is TRBJ2-1 and V is TRBV12-5; 7 nucleotides match TRBD1. This CDR3 is 15 amino acids long. Per germline, CDR1 LGHNT and CDR2 FRNRAP. Losses at the gene ends were 6 bases for V and 0 bases for J; bases not matched to a gene: 5. The CDR3 loop is CASGPTGTSYNEQFF. The CDR3, as DNA: TGTGCTAGTGGACCGACAGGGACCTCCTACAATGAGCAGTTCTTC.

J is TRBJ2-6 and V is TRBV18; TRBD1 is a possible D gene (6 bases). The CDR3 is 17 amino acids. Germline V gene lookup returns CDR1 KGHSH and CDR2 LQKENI. V lost 6 bases to trimming and J lost 0 bases, with 15 bases between them. CDR3 sequence (DNA): TGTGCCAGCTCGACGGACAGATTTAGCTCTGGGGCCAACGTCCTGACTTTC. The encoded protein is CASSTDRFSSGANVLTF.

This clone is a singleton in its sample. The genes are TRBV19 and TRBJ1-3, with 8 bases aligning to TRBD1. Germline lookup yields CDR1 LNHDA and CDR2 SQIVND (reference sequence). V was clipped by 5 bases and J by 5 bases; unmatched bases: 5. The CDR3 is 14 residues long. The CDR3, as DNA: TGTGCCAGTAGTGGGACAGGCGATCGAAACACCATATATTTT. This sequence encodes CASSGTGDRNTIYF.

This clone was seen a single time. This rearrangement joins TRBV4-1 to TRBJ1-5, with 8 bases that match TRBD1. Unmatched junction bases numbered 0, after V lost 3 bases and J lost 5 bases. Germline V gene sequence: CDR1 MGHRA, CDR2 YSYEKL. The CDR3 contains 13 residues. CDR3 loop: CASSQDRDQPQHF. The DNA for the CDR3 is TGCGCCAGCAGCCAGGACAGGGATCAGCCCCAGCATTTT.

This clone occurred a few times. CDR3 region: CASSLGGFRTGELFF. The CDR3 coding sequence is TGTGCCAGCAGCTTGGGAGGGTTTCGTACCGGGGAGCTGTTTTTT. V is TRBV5-6 and J is TRBJ2-2; D might be TRBD2 (5 bases). Germline V CDR1 and CDR2: SGHDT, YYEEEE. Trimming removed 0 bases from V and 5 bases from J, with 11 bases in between. The CDR3 has 15 amino acids.

The J gene is TRBJ2-7, the V gene TRBV5-4; the D gene is possibly TRBD1 (6 bases). Germline values: CDR1 SGHNT, CDR2 YYREEE (reference sequence). Between the trimmed V and J ends, which lost 4 bases and 3 bases, there was a span of 8 bases. This CDR3 has 12 amino acids. The CDR3 sequence: CASSRDNYEQYF. CDR3 coding DNA: TGTGCCAGCAGCCGGGACAACTACGAGCAGTACTTC.

The table lists this clone with a count of one. J is TRBJ1-1 and V is TRBV12-5; D not resolved. Looked up from germline, CDR1 is LGHNT and CDR2 is FRNRAP. The CDR3 consists of 12 residues. The V end lost 5 bases, the J end lost 8 bases, and 12 bases lay between the germline ends. Here the CDR3 DNA reads TGTGCTAGTGGTCCCCGAGGCAAGGAAGCTTTCTTT. Translated, it gives CASGPRGKEAFF. Looking up the rest from reference TRBV12-5 and TRBJ1-1 gives the full variable domain: DARVTQTPRHKVTEMGQEVTMRCQPILGHNTVFWYRQTMMQGLELLAYFRNRAPLDDSGMPKDRFSAEMPDATLATLKIQPSEPRDSAVYFCASGPRGKEAFFGQGTRLTVV.

The chain joins TRBV28 to TRBJ1-4; D is uncertain. CDR1 and CDR2 from the germline V gene are MDHEN and SYDVKM. Trimming took off 1 base at V and 8 bases at J, with 11 bases between the two ends. The CDR3 has 14 amino acids. CDR3: CASSLLVLREKLFF. The CDR3, as DNA: TGTGCCAGCAGTTTATTAGTTTTGAGGGAAAAACTGTTTTTT.

This chain joins TRBV4-3 and TRBJ1-2, with D perhaps TRBD1 (5 bases). The CDR3 runs 14 residues. Germline values: CDR1 LGHNA, CDR2 YSLEER. The germline V and J ends were trimmed by 4 bases and 8 bases, with 17 bases remaining between them. The CDR3 DNA follows: TGCGCCAGCAGCCCCCCTGGCAGGGCAGGAGGCTACACCTTC. As protein: CASSPPGRAGGYTF.

The chain combines TRBV5-1 with TRBJ1-3; no clear D gene. The CDR3 consists of 14 residues. V dropped 5 bases and J dropped 0 bases, with 9 bases sitting between them. The germline V gene encodes CDR1 SGHRS and CDR2 YFSETQ. CDR3 sequence: CASRAGSSGNTIYF. In DNA, the CDR3 is TGCGCCAGCAGGGCGGGGAGCTCTGGAAACACCATATATTTT.

The chain employs TRBV28 and TRBJ2-1, with D perhaps TRBD1 (5 bases). V lost 3 bases and J 3 bases, leaving 12 bases between the germline ends. This CDR3 comprises 15 residues. Germline CDR1 MDHEN, CDR2 SYDVKM. The CDR3 bases are TGTGCCAGCAGTTTGGGGCCCGGCGGCTACAATGAGCAGTTCTTC. Its translation is CASSLGPGGYNEQFF.

This chain joins TRBV7-9 and TRBJ2-1; perhaps TRBD2 as D (6 bases). This CDR3 region has 13 residues. V was trimmed by 4 bases and J by 4 bases, leaving 8 bases between them. From germline, CDR1 is SEHNR and CDR2 FQNEAQ (reference sequence). CDR3 DNA: TGTGCCAGCAGCTCGGGACTGTACAATGAGCAGTTCTTC. This codes for CASSSGLYNEQFF. Full variable domain (rest looked up from reference TRBV7-9 and TRBJ2-1): DTGVSQNPRHKITKRGQNVTFRCDPISEHNRLYWYRQTLGQGPEFLTYFQNEAQLEKSRLLSDRFSAERPKGSFSTLEIQRTEQGDSAMYLCASSSGLYNEQFFGPGTRLTVL.

Notes on this clone: Mismatch with germline at one junction end may stem from a read error. The chain has TRBV7-7 and TRBJ2-7; perhaps TRBD2 as D (5 bases). CDR1 and CDR2 from the germline V gene are SSHAT and FNYEAQ (reference sequence). CDR3 length: 13 amino acids. CDR3 sequence (DNA): TGTGCTAGCAGCTTAGAACTGGAGGAGGAGCAGTACTTC. Amino acid sequence: CASSLELEEEQYF. Drawing the rest from reference TRBV7-7 and TRBJ2-7, the complete variable domain is GAGVSQSPRYKVTKRGQDVTLRCDPISSHATLYWYQQALGQGPEFLTYFNYEAQPDKSGLPSDRFSAERPEGSISTLTIQRTEQRDSAMYRCASSLELEEEQYFGPGTRLTVT.

The chain links TRBV7-2 to TRBJ1-6, with TRBD1 matching 10 bases. V shed 0 bases, J shed 10 bases, and the junction held 3 bases outside the gene matches. The CDR3 runs 15 residues. The germline gives CDR1 SGHTA, CDR2 FQGNSA. This CDR3 is CASSLADRGESPLHF. Here the CDR3 DNA reads TGTGCCAGCAGCTTAGCGGACAGGGGGGAGTCACCCCTCCACTTT.

The genes are TRBV29-1 and TRBJ1-5, with 7 bases matching TRBD1. There are 13 residues in the CDR3. CDR1 SQVTM and CDR2 ANQGSEA come from the germline V gene. The V and J ends lost 3 bases and 5 bases, in that order; junction bases with no gene match: 4. The CDR3 is CSVETGWDQPQHF. The CDR3 coding sequence is TGCAGCGTTGAGACAGGGTGGGATCAGCCCCAGCATTTT.

This clone was detected a few times. The chain employs TRBV5-1 and TRBJ2-7, with a tentative D call TRBD1 (6 bases). The CDR3 length is 15 residues. The germline V and J ends were trimmed by 4 bases and 7 bases, with 21 bases remaining between them. Germline V gene lookup returns CDR1 SGHRS and CDR2 YFSETQ. CDR3 DNA sequence: TGCGCCAGCAGCCCCGAGGGGGAGCGGCCTGGGGAGCAGTACTTC. Protein: CASSPEGERPGEQYF.